The rows below give T cell receptor beta chains drawn from one sample of a study of cytomegalovirus exposure and HLA in healthy donors. Assay: immunoSEQ multiplex PCR; the TCRdb copy retains only in-frame clones and omits some. The sample yields 150,000 to 160,000 clones, roughly 80% seen once. Specimen: PBMCs. The receptors shown here come from a middle-aged woman in good health and CMV-seronegative. The CDR3 runs from the conserved cysteine through the conserved F or W. Each record gives: clone size, D gene, V gene, J gene, CDR3 protein, CDR3 DNA. A D gene is named only where the DNA matches it firmly. Clone size appears in some rows only: once, few, many, or a class for an expanded clone.

clone size: .; D gene: TRBD2; V gene: TRBV7-2; J gene: TRBJ2-1; CDR3 protein: CASSLAQGLAYEQFF; CDR3 DNA: TGTGCCAGCAGCTTAGCTCAGGGACTAGCTTATGAGCAGTTCTTC
clone size: few; D gene: .; V gene: TRBV5-6; J gene: TRBJ1-5; CDR3 protein: CASSLDGGTDNQPQHF; CDR3 DNA: TGTGCCAGCAGCTTGGACGGGGGGACCGACAATCAGCCCCAGCATTTT
clone size: .; D gene: .; V gene: TRBV7-8; J gene: TRBJ2-2; CDR3 protein: CASSLARDSQNTGELFF; CDR3 DNA: TGTGCCAGCAGCTTAGCGCGGGACAGCCAGAACACCGGGGAGCTGTTTTTT
clone size: .; D gene: .; V gene: TRBV5-4; J gene: TRBJ2-7; CDR3 protein: CASSHGDTYEQYF; CDR3 DNA: TGTGCCAGCAGTCACGGCGACACCTACGAGCAGTACTTC
clone size: .; D gene: .; V gene: TRBV27; J gene: TRBJ2-1; CDR3 protein: CASSFAGYAFNEQFF; CDR3 DNA: TGTGCCAGCAGTTTCGCAGGGTATGCCTTCAATGAGCAGTTCTTC
clone size: .; D gene: TRBD1; V gene: TRBV19; J gene: TRBJ1-1; CDR3 protein: CASSTLQGGAFF; CDR3 DNA: TGTGCCAGTAGTACGCTACAGGGGGGAGCTTTCTTT
clone size: .; D gene: .; V gene: TRBV6-4; J gene: TRBJ2-3; CDR3 protein: CASSRFQGQADTQYF; CDR3 DNA: TGTGCCAGCAGCCGATTTCAGGGTCAGGCAGATACGCAGTATTTT
clone size: few; D gene: .; V gene: TRBV18; J gene: TRBJ2-5; CDR3 protein: CASSPSRGQETQYF; CDR3 DNA: TGTGCCAGCTCACCAAGCAGGGGCCAAGAGACCCAGTACTTC
clone size: .; D gene: .; V gene: TRBV10-2; J gene: TRBJ2-7; CDR3 protein: CASSEIYEQYF; CDR3 DNA: TGCGCCAGCAGTGAGATATACGAGCAGTACTTC
clone size: .; D gene: TRBD2; V gene: TRBV6-1; J gene: TRBJ2-3; CDR3 protein: CASSDSGGTDTQYF; CDR3 DNA: TGTGCCAGCAGTGATAGCGGGGGCACAGATACGCAGTATTTT
clone size: .; D gene: .; V gene: TRBV29-1; J gene: TRBJ1-2; CDR3 protein: CSVEWAQGYTF; CDR3 DNA: TGCAGCGTTGAATGGGCCCAGGGCTACACCTTC
clone size: .; D gene: TRBD1; V gene: TRBV16; J gene: TRBJ1-1; CDR3 protein: CASRSGTGGNTEAFF; CDR3 DNA: TGTGCCAGCAGGTCCGGGACAGGGGGCAACACTGAAGCTTTCTTT
clone size: .; D gene: .; V gene: TRBV30; J gene: TRBJ1-2; CDR3 protein: CAWSLQGGGYGYTF; CDR3 DNA: TGTGCCTGGAGTTTACAGGGTGGGGGCTATGGCTACACCTTC
clone size: .; D gene: .; V gene: TRBV10-3; J gene: TRBJ1-1; CDR3 protein: CAIKYDRDTEAFF; CDR3 DNA: TGTGCCATCAAATACGACAGAGACACTGAAGCTTTCTTT
clone size: .; D gene: TRBD1; V gene: TRBV2; J gene: TRBJ2-2; CDR3 protein: CASRAGTGVAGELFF; CDR3 DNA: TGTGCCAGCAGAGCCGGGACAGGGGTCGCCGGGGAGCTGTTTTTT
clone size: .; D gene: TRBD2; V gene: TRBV11-3; J gene: TRBJ2-1; CDR3 protein: CASSPIPPPGLADYNEQFF; CDR3 DNA: TGTGCCAGCAGCCCAATACCCCCACCCGGACTAGCGGACTACAATGAGCAGTTCTTC
clone size: .; D gene: .; V gene: TRBV7-9; J gene: TRBJ2-7; CDR3 protein: CASSTGTLGYEQYF; CDR3 DNA: TGTGCCAGCAGTACCGGGACACTCGGCTACGAGCAGTACTTC
clone size: .; D gene: .; V gene: TRBV2; J gene: TRBJ1-4; CDR3 protein: CASTGGVWNEKLFF; CDR3 DNA: TGTGCCAGCACCGGGGGGGTGTGGAATGAAAAACTGTTTTTT
clone size: .; D gene: TRBD1; V gene: TRBV6-1; J gene: TRBJ1-5; CDR3 protein: CASSELSGGGQPQHF; CDR3 DNA: TGTGCCAGCAGTGAACTTTCAGGGGGCGGTCAGCCCCAGCATTTT
clone size: .; D gene: .; V gene: TRBV7-9; J gene: TRBJ1-6; CDR3 protein: CASSLGPNSPLHF; CDR3 DNA: TGTGCCAGCAGCTTGGGCCCCAATTCACCCCTCCACTTT
clone size: once; D gene: TRBD2; V gene: TRBV28; J gene: TRBJ2-3; CDR3 protein: CASSPRAGRDTQYF; CDR3 DNA: TGTGCCAGCAGCCCTCGAGCGGGGAGGGATACGCAGTATTTT
clone size: few; D gene: TRBD1; V gene: TRBV19; J gene: TRBJ1-3; CDR3 protein: CASSIGGGSVSGNTIYF; CDR3 DNA: TGTGCCAGTAGTATAGGAGGGGGCAGTGTCTCTGGAAACACCATATATTTT
clone size: .; D gene: .; V gene: TRBV11-2; J gene: TRBJ1-3; CDR3 protein: CASSFLTGLGGNTIYF; CDR3 DNA: TGTGCCAGCAGCTTCCTCACAGGGTTGGGTGGAAACACCATATATTTT
clone size: .; D gene: TRBD1; V gene: TRBV4-1; J gene: TRBJ1-4; CDR3 protein: CASSPTPFPDRYNEKLFF; CDR3 DNA: TGCGCCAGCAGCCCAACCCCTTTCCCGGACAGGTATAATGAAAAACTGTTTTTT
clone size: few; D gene: .; V gene: TRBV19; J gene: TRBJ2-7; CDR3 protein: CASSIKGGASFRYF; CDR3 DNA: TGTGCCAGTAGTATCAAAGGGGGGGCGTCATTTCGGTACTTC
clone size: .; D gene: .; V gene: TRBV11-2; J gene: TRBJ2-1; CDR3 protein: CASSQQRFGEQFF; CDR3 DNA: TGTGCCAGCAGTCAGCAGCGGTTTGGTGAGCAGTTCTTC
clone size: .; D gene: TRBD1; V gene: TRBV28; J gene: TRBJ1-2; CDR3 protein: CASSLQGAGYTF; CDR3 DNA: TGTGCCAGCAGTTTACAGGGGGCTGGCTACACCTTC
clone size: few; D gene: TRBD2; V gene: TRBV29-1; J gene: TRBJ2-7; CDR3 protein: CSVVSGIYEQYF; CDR3 DNA: TGCAGCGTTGTTAGCGGGATCTACGAGCAGTACTTC
clone size: once; D gene: .; V gene: TRBV7-7; J gene: TRBJ2-1; CDR3 protein: CASSHLGEVGENEQFF; CDR3 DNA: TGTGCTAGCAGCCACCTGGGAGAAGTTGGAGAGAATGAGCAGTTCTTC
clone size: .; D gene: .; V gene: TRBV5-4; J gene: TRBJ2-6; CDR3 protein: CASSYGILSGANVLTF; CDR3 DNA: TGTGCCAGCAGCTACGGGATTTTATCTGGGGCCAACGTCCTGACTTTC
clone size: .; D gene: .; V gene: TRBV13; J gene: TRBJ2-7; CDR3 protein: CASSLRSLRTQVGATYEQYF; CDR3 DNA: TGTGCCAGCAGCTTACGATCCCTCCGCACACAGGTTGGGGCGACCTACGAGCAGTACTTC
clone size: few; D gene: .; V gene: TRBV18; J gene: TRBJ2-3; CDR3 protein: CASSPRNQGGDTQYF; CDR3 DNA: TGTGCCAGCTCACCACGGAATCAGGGGGGAGATACGCAGTATTTT
clone size: .; D gene: .; V gene: TRBV7-9; J gene: TRBJ1-5; CDR3 protein: CASSFSEGNQPQHF; CDR3 DNA: TGTGCCAGCAGCTTTTCAGAAGGCAATCAGCCCCAGCATTTT
clone size: .; D gene: TRBD1; V gene: TRBV5-1; J gene: TRBJ2-3; CDR3 protein: CASSRSAGQGTDTQYF; CDR3 DNA: TGCGCCAGCAGCAGGTCAGCAGGACAGGGGACAGATACGCAGTATTTT
clone size: .; D gene: TRBD2; V gene: TRBV6-5; J gene: TRBJ2-7; CDR3 protein: CASSYSRAGRRREQYF; CDR3 DNA: TGTGCCAGCAGTTACTCTCGAGCGGGGAGAAGACGCGAGCAGTACTTC
clone size: .; D gene: TRBD2; V gene: TRBV7-6; J gene: TRBJ2-2; CDR3 protein: CASSRMSGGNTGELFF; CDR3 DNA: TGTGCCAGCAGCCGGATGAGCGGGGGGAACACCGGGGAGCTGTTTTTT
clone size: .; D gene: TRBD1; V gene: TRBV5-8; J gene: TRBJ2-7; CDR3 protein: CASGHPGQGIPTSYEQYF; CDR3 DNA: TGTGCCAGCGGTCACCCGGGACAGGGCATTCCTACCTCCTACGAGCAGTACTTC
clone size: .; D gene: .; V gene: TRBV25-1; J gene: TRBJ1-3; CDR3 protein: CASSEGAIAGNTIYF; CDR3 DNA: TGTGCCAGCAGTGAGGGGGCTATAGCTGGAAACACCATATATTTT
clone size: .; D gene: .; V gene: TRBV6-5; J gene: TRBJ1-3; CDR3 protein: CASRDRWGNTIYF; CDR3 DNA: TGTGCCAGCAGAGACAGGTGGGGAAACACCATATATTTT